This entry describes one T cell receptor (beta chain). Clones were read by immunoSEQ multiplex PCR, and TCRdb kept only the in-frame ones, dropping some. The sample lists tens of thousands of clones; 90% to 95% were seen once. The sample belongs to a study of T cell changes during pregnancy in multiple sclerosis. The CDR3 has 10 residues. This material consisted of CD4+ T cells from peripheral blood mononuclear cells, taken after pregnancy. This chain joins TRBV21-1 and TRBJ1-1. TRBV21-1 is designated a pseudogene. This TCR derives from a female donor with multiple sclerosis, enrolled in a pregnancy study. The DNA for the CDR3 is TGTGCCAGCAGCAACCGGGGTGCTTTCTTT. As protein: CASSNRGAFF.